The 19 T cell receptor beta chains reported below all come from one sample, sequenced in a study of regulatory T cells in long-lasting Graves disease. Time point here: newly diagnosed GD, antithyroid drugs for less than 3 months. The TCR library was made from RNA that had been extracted from PBMCs in TRIzol. With iRepertoire HTBI primers and Arm-PCR of CDR3 regions, TCR beta libraries were built. TCRdb passed the multiplex PCR reads through MiXCR, listing each CDR3 protein once. Of 350,000 to 500,000 distinct CDR3 sequences in the sample, roughly 15% were seen once. A further study also used this sample, focusing on T cells in Graves' hyperthyroidism and ophthalmopathy.

The specimen was peripheral blood mononuclear cells (PBMCs), collected at new diagnosis, from a patient treated with antithyroid drugs. Receptor source: a woman in her forties or fifties with Graves disease.

This chain connects TRBV12-3 or TRBV12-4 to TRBJ2-1; D gene ambiguous. With 5 bases removed from V and 7 bases from J, the gap between germline ends came to 9 bases. The CDR3 loop spans 12 amino acids. CDR3 in amino acids: CASSRQENEQFF. The CDR3 coding sequence is TGTGCCAGCAGTCGCCAGGAAAATGAGCAGTTCTTC.

V is TRBV4-1 and J is TRBJ2-1; D is perhaps TRBD1 or TRBD2 (7 bases each). Germline loops: CDR1 MGHRA, CDR2 YSYEKL. This CDR3 spans 15 amino acids. V dropped 3 bases and J dropped 7 bases, with 16 bases sitting between them. CDR3 residues: CASSQGEGAGNEQFF. CDR3 DNA: TGCGCCAGCAGCCAGGGGGAGGGGGCTGGAAATGAGCAGTTCTTC.

This clonotype was seen at least ten times. This chain connects TRBV29-1 to TRBJ2-1; TRBD1 agrees at 9 bases. Germline trimming cut 6 bases from V and 5 bases from J; bases unmatched to any gene: 8. Germline loops: CDR1 SQVTM, CDR2 ANQGSEA. CDR3 size: 14 residues. In nucleotides, the CDR3 is TGCAGCGTGGAGGACAGGGGAGCCAACAATGAGCAGTTCTTC. It codes for CSVEDRGANNEQFF.

V and J are TRBV18 and TRBJ1-2; D is ambiguous. The CDR3 sequence is 20 residues long. V was trimmed by 3 bases and J by 4 bases, leaving 30 bases between them. The germline V gene has CDR1 KGHSH and CDR2 LQKENI. CDR3 bases: TGTGCCAGCTCACCGGTGCAACCAGAAACCGGTCCGGATCCAGGCTATGGCTACACCTTC. Translated: CASSPVQPETGPDPGYGYTF.

The chain couples TRBV7-7 to TRBJ2-1; TRBD2 aligns across 8 bases. CDR1 and CDR2 (germline): SSHAT, FNYEAQ (reference sequence). The V segment lost 1 base and the J segment 5 bases; nucleotides outside the gene matches: 4. The CDR3 has 15 amino acids. Written as DNA, the CDR3 is TGTGCCAGCAGCTTAGGGACTAGCATTCACAATGAGCAGTTCTTC. Protein: CASSLGTSIHNEQFF.

This clonotype was counted ten times or more. This rearrangement joins TRBV28 to TRBJ1-1; 7 bases agree with TRBD1. This CDR3 is 16 amino acids long. From germline, CDR1 is MDHEN and CDR2 SYDVKM. Trimming removed 3 bases from V and 0 bases from J; junction bases left unmatched: 7. The CDR3 region has the DNA TGTGCCAGCAGTTTTTGGGACAGTATACTGAACACTGAAGCTTTCTTT. This sequence encodes CASSFWDSILNTEAFF.

The sample holds many counts of this clonotype. V usage is TRBV12-3 or TRBV12-4 and J usage is TRBJ2-7; 9 bases are shared with TRBD1. V shed 5 bases and J 5 bases; nucleotides not matched to a gene: 7. This CDR3 is built from 14 residues. This CDR3 reads CASSPRTGENEQYF. In DNA form, the CDR3 reads TGTGCCAGCAGTCCGCGGACAGGGGAAAACGAGCAGTACTTC.

This clonotype was detected only a few times. The CDR3 DNA reads as TGTGCCAGCATCTTGGGGGCTGGGGAGACCCAGTACTTC. Translated: CASILGAGETQYF. The V and J genes are TRBV12-3 or TRBV12-4 and TRBJ2-5; D may be TRBD1 (6 bases). The CDR3 has 13 residues. Trimming stripped 7 bases from V and 5 bases from J, with 14 bases between.

In this sample, this clonotype turned up many times. The gene calls are TRBV5-1 and TRBJ2-1, with 14 bases identical to TRBD2. The CDR3 runs 16 residues. V gave up 3 bases and J gave up 9 bases; unmatched junction bases: 8. Germline-derived CDR1 and CDR2 are SGHRS and YFSETQ. CDR3 DNA: TGCGCCAGCAGCTCCCCGGGACTAGCGGGAGCTGGTGAGCAGTTCTTC. Amino acid sequence: CASSSPGLAGAGEQFF.

This clonotype has ten or more counts. V and J are TRBV6-5 and TRBJ2-2, with D possibly being TRBD1 or TRBD2 (5 bases each). CDR1 and CDR2 (germline): MNHEY, SVGAGI. V lost 3 bases, J lost 1 base, and 9 bases lay in between. The CDR3 extends over 15 amino acids. The CDR3 protein is CASSYQGENTGELFF. CDR3 bases: TGTGCCAGCAGTTATCAGGGAGAGAACACCGGGGAGCTGTTTTTT.

The rearrangement joins TRBV5-1 to TRBJ1-3; D might be TRBD1 (6 bases). The CDR3 contains 15 residues. CDR1 is SGHRS, CDR2 YFSETQ, per germline. V was pared by 4 bases and J by 4 bases, with 15 bases between. This CDR3 is CASSTGEGQGNTIYF. Here the CDR3 DNA reads TGCGCCAGCAGCACTGGAGAGGGACAAGGAAACACCATATATTTT.

In DNA form, the CDR3 reads TGTGCCAGCAGCTTAGTACAGCCGCTGAACACTGAAGCTTTCTTT. The encoded protein is CASSLVQPLNTEAFF. The chain joins TRBV7-9 to TRBJ1-1; D unclear. In germline, CDR1 is SEHNR, CDR2 FQNEAQ (reference sequence). The V end lost 1 base, the J end lost 0 bases, and 9 bases lay between the germline ends. The CDR3 has 15 residues.

This chain connects TRBV7-9 to TRBJ2-7; no clear D gene. V gave up 1 base and J gave up 5 bases, with 6 bases separating them. This CDR3 contains 12 residues. Germline loops: CDR1 SEHNR, CDR2 FQNEAQ (reference sequence). CDR3 bases: TGTGCCAGCAGCTTAGTAGAGGACGAGCAGTACTTC. Its protein product is CASSLVEDEQYF.

This clonotype occurred a few times. V is TRBV27 and J is TRBJ1-1; 7 bases match TRBD1. From germline, CDR1 is MNHEY and CDR2 SMNVEV (reference sequence). The CDR3 consists of 11 residues. CDR3 bases: TGTGGGAGGGGGCGCGGGACTGAAGCTTTCTTT. It encodes CGRGRGTEAFF.

This clonotype has at least ten counts. The CDR3 region has the DNA TGTGCCAGCAGTGGTAGCGGGAGTTTATACGAGCAGTACTTC. Translated: CASSGSGSLYEQYF. This chain links TRBV27 with TRBJ2-7; 9 nucleotides agree with TRBD2. Germline values: CDR1 MNHEY, CDR2 SMNVEV (reference sequence). The CDR3 contains 14 residues. V trimming: 5 bases; J trimming: 4 bases; junction bases outside the gene matches: 6.

This chain connects TRBV6-4 to TRBJ2-2, with D possibly TRBD1 on 5 matching bases. This CDR3 spans 17 amino acids. V was trimmed by 7 bases and J by 5 bases, leaving 23 bases between them. From germline, CDR1 is MRHNA and CDR2 SNTAGT. In DNA form, the CDR3 reads TGTGCCAGCACTTCGGGCAGGGTCACGGGTTGGACCGGGGAGCTGTTTTTT. It codes for CASTSGRVTGWTGELFF.

This clonotype was counted a few times. The chain's CDR3 is CASSPDRGGFNEQFF. CDR3 DNA sequence: TGTGCCAGCAGCCCAGACAGGGGTGGGTTCAATGAGCAGTTCTTC. V gene TRBV7-3 combines with J gene TRBJ2-1; 8 nucleotides line up with TRBD1. The CDR3 spans 15 residues. Germline V gene sequence: CDR1 SGHTA, CDR2 FQGTGA. J gave up 6 bases and V 5 bases, and 9 bases lay outside the gene matches.

This clonotype appeared a few times. J is TRBJ1-4 and V is TRBV2; weak D call: TRBD1 (5 bases). Germline CDR1 SNHLY, CDR2 FYNNEI. The CDR3 covers 15 residues. Trimming took 6 bases from V and 0 from J, leaving 11 bases between them. CDR3 region: CASRKGTATNEKLFF. The CDR3 DNA reads TGTGCCAGCAGGAAAGGGACTGCAACTAATGAAAAACTGTTTTTT.

This clonotype was observed many times. V gene TRBV2 combines with J gene TRBJ2-1; 9 positions agree with TRBD2. The CDR3 is made up of 13 amino acids. The V segment lost 7 bases and the J segment 4 bases; nucleotides outside the gene matches: 2. The germline V gene encodes CDR1 SNHLY and CDR2 FYNNEI. The CDR3 sequence: CASIAGVYNEQFF. DNA of the CDR3: TGTGCCAGCATAGCGGGAGTTTACAATGAGCAGTTCTTC.